Below, 9 T cell receptor beta chains from the same sample are listed, as sequenced in a study of cytomegalovirus exposure and HLA in healthy donors. The PCR had 60 Vbeta and 13 Jbeta primers. The assay was immunoSEQ multiplex PCR, and TCRdb's table has in-frame clones only and misses some. The sample includes approximately 130,000 clones, 7% to 9.5% of them seen just once. Sequencing input: PBMCs. Receptor source: a woman in her 40s in good health and CMV-seropositive.

The chain has TRBV5-1 and TRBJ2-3, with D possibly being TRBD2 (7 bases). Trimming left V 0 bases short and J 4 bases short, with 12 bases between. The germline V gene has CDR1 SGHRS and CDR2 YFSETQ. CDR3 length equals 15 residues. CDR3 sequence reads: CASSLEKGGPDTQYF. As DNA, the CDR3 is TGCGCCAGCAGCTTGGAGAAGGGGGGGCCAGATACGCAGTATTTT.

The table lists this clone with a count of one. This rearrangement joins TRBV27 to TRBJ2-1; D is perhaps TRBD1 (6 bases). V lost 5 bases and J lost 4, with 15 bases in between. Germline CDR1 reads MNHEY; CDR2 reads SMNVEV (reference sequence). CDR3 size: 15 residues. The CDR3 DNA sequence: TGTGCCAGCAGTAAGCCGGGACACCCATACAATGAGCAGTTCTTC. It translates to CASSKPGHPYNEQFF.

This chain links TRBV5-4 with TRBJ2-5; TRBD2 agrees at 10 bases. Germline CDR1 reads SGHNT; CDR2 reads YYREEE (reference sequence). The CDR3 totals 19 residues. V was pared by 1 base and J by 3 bases, with 15 bases of the junction left unmatched. Written as DNA, the CDR3 is TGTGCCAGCAGCTTGTCGAGGGCTAGCGGGGGCCCTCGGAAAGAGACCCAGTACTTC. Protein sequence: CASSLSRASGGPRKETQYF.

This clone appeared a few times. The junction departs from the called germline gene at one end, perhaps through a read error. This chain connects TRBV5-1 to TRBJ2-1; 8 bases align to TRBD1. The CDR3 consists of 13 residues. The germline V gene encodes CDR1 SGHRS and CDR2 YFSETQ. The CDR3 here is CASSLTDKDRVIF. The DNA for the CDR3 is TGCGCCAGCAGCTTGACGGACAAGGACAGGGTGATCTTC.

The chain uses TRBV4-1 and TRBJ2-6; D call uncertain. Deletions cut 4 bases from V and 0 bases from J, with 4 bases between. The germline CDR1 and CDR2 sequences are MGHRA and YSYEKL. The CDR3 has 14 amino acids. This CDR3 reads CASSLNSGANVLTF. CDR3 sequence (DNA): TGCGCCAGCAGCCTCAACTCTGGGGCCAACGTCCTGACTTTC.

This clone has a handful of counts. This chain uses TRBV27 with TRBJ2-4; 9 bases agree with TRBD1. J gave up 6 bases and V 4 bases, and 7 bases lay outside the gene matches. The CDR3 is 15 residues long. CDR1 and CDR2 (germline): MNHEY, SMNVEV (reference sequence). CDR3 nucleotide sequence: TGTGCCAGCAGTTCGCCGGGACAGGGCCGAAACATTCAGTACTTC. Protein product: CASSSPGQGRNIQYF.

This clone turned up a few times. The genes are TRBV11-2 and TRBJ2-7; 8 bases are shared with TRBD1. V dropped 5 bases and J dropped 6; count of bases not matched to a gene: 9. CDR1 and CDR2 from the germline V gene are SGHAT and FQNNGV. CDR3 size: 14 residues. CDR3 residues: CASSTRTGSIEQYF. Written as DNA, the CDR3 is TGTGCCAGCAGCACACGGACAGGGTCGATCGAGCAGTACTTC.

The J gene is TRBJ1-5, the V gene TRBV28; D perhaps matches TRBD1 (6 bases). CDR3 size: 14 residues. CDR1 and CDR2 from the germline V gene are MDHEN and SYDVKM. The V end was cut by 6 bases, the J end by 0 bases, with 9 bases between. This CDR3 reads CASSRDISNQPQHF. The CDR3, as DNA: TGTGCCAGCAGCCGGGACATTAGCAATCAGCCCCAGCATTTT. Drawing the rest from reference TRBV28 and TRBJ1-5, the complete variable domain is DVKVTQSSRYLVKRTGEKVFLECVQDMDHENMFWYRQDPGLGLRLIYFSYDVKMKEKGDIPEGYSVSREKKERFSLILESASTNQTSMYLCASSRDISNQPQHFGDGTRLSIL.

This clone turned up a few times. The chain couples TRBV10-1 to TRBJ2-7; 9 bases match TRBD1. V shed 10 bases, J shed 3 bases, and the junction held 10 bases outside the gene matches. The germline V gene encodes CDR1 WNHNN and CDR2 SYGVQD (reference sequence). The length of the CDR3 is 14 residues. CDR3 in amino acids: CATIHDRGNYEQYF. DNA for the CDR3: TGCGCCACCATCCACGACAGGGGGAACTACGAGCAGTACTTC.